The 2 T cell receptor beta chains given below trace back to one sample, sequenced in a study of blood T cell repertoires in COVID-19. The table came from immunoSEQ multiplex PCR; TCRdb's copy has only in-frame clones and leaves some out. The table has around 68,000 clones, 87% seen once. Sequencing was performed on peripheral blood. All receptors come from a man between 45 and 60 years old with active COVID-19.

This chain connects TRBV6-5 to TRBJ1-2, with 9 positions matching TRBD1. This CDR3 contains 15 residues. The V gene's germline CDR1 is MNHEY and CDR2 SVGAGI. V lost 5 bases and J lost 0; bases outside the gene matches: 4. CDR3 amino acids: CASSPGTGSNYGYTF. The CDR3 DNA follows: TGTGCCAGCAGTCCCGGGACAGGGTCTAACTATGGCTACACCTTC.

This clone was counted once. Here the CDR3 reads CASSAGSSYNSPLHF. The CDR3 nucleotides read TGTGCCAGCAGCGCGGGGAGCTCCTATAATTCACCCCTCCACTTT. This rearrangement joins TRBV9 to TRBJ1-6; D uncertain. This CDR3 spans 15 amino acids. Trimming shortened V by 3 bases and J by 0 bases, and 7 bases separated the two germline ends. Germline V gives CDR1 SGDLS, CDR2 YYNGEE.